The clone carrying this TCR beta chain came up once. Antigen unknown. 60 Vbeta and 13 Jbeta primers were used in PCR. Data came from immunoSEQ multiplex PCR; TCRdb stores just in-frame clones and leaves some out. The table lists roughly 110,000 clones, roughly 76% of them singletons. The data originate from a study of cytomegalovirus exposure and HLA in healthy donors. Study results and limitations: Segments of the TCR beta V type were, in most cases, productive about 90% or about 30% of the time in an earlier analysis.

The CDR3 runs to 17 residues. Trimming removed 5 bases at V and 1 base at J, with 20 bases between. CDR1 is LNHNV and CDR2 is YYDKDF in the germline V gene (reference sequence). This chain connects TRBV15 to TRBJ1-1, with D perhaps matching TRBD1 (6 bases). The specimen was PBMCs. The sequence came from a woman aged 50 to 65 in good health and CMV-seropositive. DNA of the CDR3: TGTGCCACCAGCCCTCGCCGTACCGGGACAAAGAACACTGAAGCTTTCTTT. This translates into CATSPRRTGTKNTEAFF.